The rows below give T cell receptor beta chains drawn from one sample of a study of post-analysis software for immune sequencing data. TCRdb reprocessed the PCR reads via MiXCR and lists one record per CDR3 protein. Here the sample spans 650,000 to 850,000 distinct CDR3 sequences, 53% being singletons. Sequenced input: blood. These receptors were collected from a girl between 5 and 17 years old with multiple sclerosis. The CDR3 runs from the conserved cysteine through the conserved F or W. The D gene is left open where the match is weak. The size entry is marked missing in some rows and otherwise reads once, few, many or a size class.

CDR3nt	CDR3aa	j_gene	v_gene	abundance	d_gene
TGCAGCGTTTCGGGACCCTCCCACGAGCAGTACTTC	CSVSGPSHEQYF	TRBJ2-7	TRBV29-1	.	.
TGTGCCAGCAGTCCACAAGTGGGACAGCCAAAATACCACGAGCAGTACTTC	CASSPQVGQPKYHEQYF	TRBJ2-7	TRBV6-2/TRBV6-3	.	TRBD1
TGCAGCGTTCGGCCAGCGGGCAGGAGCCCAGATACGCAGTATTTT	CSVRPAGRSPDTQYF	TRBJ2-3	TRBV29-1	.	.
TGCAGTGCTAGAACCAGCGGGAGGGCCACCTACGAGCAGTACTTC	CSARTSGRATYEQYF	TRBJ2-7	TRBV20-1	.	TRBD2
TGCAGTGCTAGAGATGGTGGCGGGGAGGAGACCCAGTACTTC	CSARDGGGEETQYF	TRBJ2-5	TRBV20-1	few	.
TGTGCCAGCAGTTTAGCGGGCTTGGCGGTGGGTGAGGAGACCCAGTACTTC	CASSLAGLAVGEETQYF	TRBJ2-5	TRBV12-3/TRBV12-4	once	.
TGTGCCACCAGCTACCGCCGAGGGAAAGAGACCCAGTACTTC	CATSYRRGKETQYF	TRBJ2-5	TRBV15	.	.
TGTGCCAGCAGTTACGAGACAGGAACCTACGAGCAGTACTTC	CASSYETGTYEQYF	TRBJ2-7	TRBV6-5	.	.
TGTGCCAGCAGTATAACAGGGGGCTCCGGTGAAGCTTTCTTT	CASSITGGSGEAFF	TRBJ1-1	TRBV6-1	.	TRBD1
TGTGCCAGCAGCCCGGGGGGCGTGAGTGGCTACACCTTC	CASSPGGVSGYTF	TRBJ1-2	TRBV12-3/TRBV12-4	few	.
TGTGCCGTCGGGAGCACAGATACGCAGTATTTT	CAVGSTDTQYF	TRBJ2-3	TRBV10-3	.	.
TGTGCCAGCTCACCACCGGGACTAGCGGGAGATGGTGTGGAGACCCAGTACTTC	CASSPPGLAGDGVETQYF	TRBJ2-5	TRBV18	.	TRBD2
TGTGCCAGCAGCCAAGACCGTGGCTTCGGGTACGAGCAGTACTTC	CASSQDRGFGYEQYF	TRBJ2-7	TRBV3-1	once	.
TGCAGCGCTGGTGACCACAGGGGGACTTCCTATGGCTACACCTTC	CSAGDHRGTSYGYTF	TRBJ1-2	TRBV29-1	.	TRBD1
TGTGCCAGCAGTAGGGGACTAGCGGGAAATTCGCTTAGGAATGAGCAGTTCTTC	CASSRGLAGNSLRNEQFF	TRBJ2-1	TRBV6-1	.	TRBD2
TGCAGTGCTAGGTCAGGGGTTGGCTACACCTTC	CSARSGVGYTF	TRBJ1-2	TRBV20-1	.	.
TGTGCCAGCAGCGTAACAGCCGGGGGCCTAAATGGGGCCAACGTCCGGACTTTC	CASSVTAGGLNGANVRTF	TRBJ2-6	TRBV9	.	.
TGTGCCAGCAGTTTGGGACAGACGAACACTGAAGCTTTCTTT	CASSLGQTNTEAFF	TRBJ1-1	TRBV6-2/TRBV6-3	few	TRBD1
TGTGCCAGCTCACCTCTAGCGGGAGTGAGCACAGATACGCAGTATTTT	CASSPLAGVSTDTQYF	TRBJ2-3	TRBV18	few	TRBD2
TGTGCCAGCAGTGACTTCACCCTACAAGAGACCCAGTACTTC	CASSDFTLQETQYF	TRBJ2-5	TRBV25-1	.	.
TGCAGTGCTCCGGCACTAGCGGGAGTGGACAATGAGCAGTTCTTC	CSAPALAGVDNEQFF	TRBJ2-1	TRBV20-1	.	TRBD2
TGTGCCATCAGACAGGGGACAGATACGCAGTATTTT	CAIRQGTDTQYF	TRBJ2-3	TRBV10-3	.	TRBD1
TGTGCCATCAGTGAGTCGGGGCAACACTCCAATCAGCCCCAGCATTTT	CAISESGQHSNQPQHF	TRBJ1-5	TRBV10-3	once	.
TGTGCCAGCAGTCATGGACAGCTGAGCTCCTACGAGCAGTACTTC	CASSHGQLSSYEQYF	TRBJ2-7	TRBV12-3/TRBV12-4	.	.
TGCGCCAGCAGCCGGGACGAAACAGGGTACTACGAGCAGTACTTC	CASSRDETGYYEQYF	TRBJ2-7	TRBV5-1	.	.
TGCAGCGTTGAGGAGCCTAGCATTTGCAATGAGCAGTTCTTC	CSVEEPSICNEQFF	TRBJ2-1	TRBV29-1	.	.
TGTGCCAGCAGCCCCCTGGGGGGCGGTCATAGAGAGACCCAGTACTTC	CASSPLGGGHRETQYF	TRBJ2-5	TRBV3-1	few	.
TGTGCCAGCGATCTGACAGTCTACAATGAGCAGTTCTTC	CASDLTVYNEQFF	TRBJ2-1	TRBV2	.	.
TGTGCCAGCAGCTTAGCGGACAGGGGGCCCTACGAGCAGTACTTC	CASSLADRGPYEQYF	TRBJ2-7	TRBV7-9	.	TRBD1
TGCGGCGTAGAGCTAGCGGTGACCACAGATACGCAGTATTTT	CGVELAVTTDTQYF	TRBJ2-3	TRBV29-1	.	TRBD2
TGTGCCAGCAGTTTATCACAGAGCTCTGATGAGCAGTACTTC	CASSLSQSSDEQYF	TRBJ2-5	TRBV27	.	.
TGTGCCATCAGTGAAATACGGGGCACTGAAGCTTTCTTT	CAISEIRGTEAFF	TRBJ1-1	TRBV10-3	.	.
TGCGCCAGCAGCTTGGGACCTAGTGGGCAAGAGACCCAGTACTTC	CASSLGPSGQETQYF	TRBJ2-5	TRBV5-1	few	.
TGTGCCAGCAGCGAACCGGGACAGGGACACACAGATACGCAGTATTTT	CASSEPGQGHTDTQYF	TRBJ2-3	TRBV5-6	few	TRBD1
TGTGCCAGCAGCCCGGGACTAGCGGGAGGGGCCTACAATGAGCAGTTCTTC	CASSPGLAGGAYNEQFF	TRBJ2-1	TRBV7-9	.	TRBD2
TGTGCCAGCAGCGCTCCCCTTGGGACTCGTGGTAATGAGCAGTTCTTC	CASSAPLGTRGNEQFF	TRBJ2-1	TRBV9	few	.
TGTGCCAGCAGCCCTATTGACAGGGAAGAGACCCAGTACTTC	CASSPIDREETQYF	TRBJ2-5	TRBV9	.	TRBD1
TGCGCCAGCAGTTCCGCGGGGGGCAGGTACGAGCAGTACTTC	CASSSAGGRYEQYF	TRBJ2-7	TRBV5-1	few	TRBD2
TGTGCCATCTTCGGACATGGCTACACCTTC	CAIFGHGYTF	TRBJ1-2	TRBV10-3	.	.